This T cell receptor beta chain emerged from a study of OX40 agonist ivuxolimab in advanced cancers. The protocol was immunoSEQ multiplex PCR, while the TCRdb copy is restricted to in-frame clones and leaves out a portion. The table includes 90,000 to 100,000 clones, about 96% detected once. The CDR3 is 17 amino acids. The germline V gene encodes CDR1 MNHEY and CDR2 SMNVEV (reference sequence). The J segment lost 8 bases and the V segment lost 4 bases, leaving 14 bases of the junction unmatched. This sample comprised CD4+ or CD8+ T cells sorted from blood, obtained in a trial of the OX40 agonist ivuxolimab. The chain links TRBV27 to TRBJ2-1; 10 bases match TRBD2. The sequence was obtained from an adult with an advanced solid tumor such as melanoma, head and neck, liver or kidney cancer. As DNA, the CDR3 is TGTGCCAGCAGTTCCCGGCCAGCGGGAGGGCCCTCCCATGAGCAGTTCTTC. This codes for CASSSRPAGGPSHEQFF.